This T cell receptor (beta chain) was identified during a study of T cells in Graves' hyperthyroidism and ophthalmopathy. It was RNA transcripts that yielded the amplified TCR beta CDR3 regions. With the HTBI primer set, the TCR CDR3 went through a first round of RT-PCR. TCRdb used MiXCR to reprocess the multiplex PCR reads, holding one entry per CDR3 protein. The repertoire includes about 600,000 distinct CDR3 sequences, roughly a sixth of them detected once, and roughly 3.4% sits in the top ten. Each 10 ml fresh peripheral blood draw supplied the PBMCs. The CDR3 spans 15 residues. The germline gives CDR1 MNHNS, CDR2 SASEGT. Trimming at V came to 6 bases and at J to 5 bases, leaving 10 bases not matched to a gene. Whole-study results and caveats: In the blood, most expanded thyroid clonotypes above 0.001 appeared as well.

This clonotype has at least ten counts. Its antigen is not identified. Input material: blood. The V call is TRBV6-1, the J call TRBJ1-1, with 9 nucleotides matching TRBD1. This receptor was obtained from a woman in her forties with Graves' ophthalmopathy. The CDR3 protein is CASSNRGLGLTEAFF. CDR3 DNA sequence: TGTGCCAGCAGCAACAGGGGGCTAGGGTTGACTGAAGCTTTCTTT.